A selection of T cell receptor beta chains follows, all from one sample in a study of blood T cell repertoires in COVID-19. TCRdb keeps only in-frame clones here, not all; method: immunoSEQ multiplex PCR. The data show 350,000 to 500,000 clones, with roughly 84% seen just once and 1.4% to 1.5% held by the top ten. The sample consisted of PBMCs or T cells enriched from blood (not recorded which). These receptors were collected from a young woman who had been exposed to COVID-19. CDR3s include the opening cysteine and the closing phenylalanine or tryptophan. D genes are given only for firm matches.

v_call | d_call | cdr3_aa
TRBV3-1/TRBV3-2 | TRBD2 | CASSRDVLAGETDTQYF
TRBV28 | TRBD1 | CASSSGQGPEKLFF
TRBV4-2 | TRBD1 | CASSQYTGQGALSGYGYTF
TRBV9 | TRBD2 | CASSVAPSGSYEQYF
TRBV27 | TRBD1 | CASSLIDRVGYEQYF
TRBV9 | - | CASRSGPGDTQYF
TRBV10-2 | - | CASSEWAGRGTEAFF
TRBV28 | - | CASRPGPGNTIYF
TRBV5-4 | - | CASSYDGAYEQYF
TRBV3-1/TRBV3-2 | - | CASGAAGTEAFF
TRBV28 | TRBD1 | CASSILRDRRYEQYF
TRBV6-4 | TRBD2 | CASRGLADNNEQFF
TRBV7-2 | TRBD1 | CASSDRAGNTIYF
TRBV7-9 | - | CASSLDTLSYEQYF
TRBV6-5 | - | CASRKQGGHTEAFF
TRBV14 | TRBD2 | CASSRRTSGGETQYF
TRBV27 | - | CASSQLTGWGEQYF
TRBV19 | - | CASSWAGQNTEAFF
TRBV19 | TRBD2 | CASSPTSGGYSYNEQFF
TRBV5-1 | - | CASSSSGFNTEAFF
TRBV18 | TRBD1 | CASSLGQGETQYF
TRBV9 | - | CASSVGSANEQFF
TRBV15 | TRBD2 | CATSRSVGQGLASGRARDTQYF
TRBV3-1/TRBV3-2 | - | CASSQATGNTEAFF
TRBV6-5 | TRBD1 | CASSPPPDRAHEQYF
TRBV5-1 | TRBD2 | CASSLAAGDTDTQYF
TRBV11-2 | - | CASSLGGGYNEQFF
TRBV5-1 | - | CASSSPERGAAYEQYF
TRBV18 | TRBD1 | CASSPMGQGWFEQYF
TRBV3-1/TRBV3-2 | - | CASSHPSSDKNIQYF
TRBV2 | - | CASRYSGVLETQYF
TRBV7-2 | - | CASSLGGSSTEAFF
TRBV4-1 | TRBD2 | CASSQVGGRSSYNEQFF
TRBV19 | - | CASTPGSYSNQPQHF
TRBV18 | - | CASSPPSESGNTIYF
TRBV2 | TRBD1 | CASRAFGTAAYEQYF
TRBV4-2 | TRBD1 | CASSQDQFSGTGGIGYTF
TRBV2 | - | CASSNYGNTIYF
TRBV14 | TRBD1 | CASSHETGASPLHF
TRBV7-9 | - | CASSLSGGSYNEQFF
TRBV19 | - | CASSPGQGKWNTEAFF
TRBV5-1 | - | CASSPTGSGDEKLFF
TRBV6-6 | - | CASSLIGANQPQHF
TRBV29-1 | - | CSAGVAEETQYF
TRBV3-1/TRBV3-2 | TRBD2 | CASSLERGEQYF
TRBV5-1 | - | CASSLEQIYNEQFF
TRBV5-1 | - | CASSGGPIETQYF
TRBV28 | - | CASLSTEFLNTGELFF
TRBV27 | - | CASSLVRQETQYF
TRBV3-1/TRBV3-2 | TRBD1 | CASSQTDRVAYEQYF
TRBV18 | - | CASSGEPGGEKLFF
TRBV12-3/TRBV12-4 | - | CASTLNYGYTF
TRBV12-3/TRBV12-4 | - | CASSLGAGYGYTF
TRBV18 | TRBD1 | CASSPRPGQGTYEQYF
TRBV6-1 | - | CASSEDWGGHSEQYF
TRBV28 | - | CASSTPSNAKTQYF
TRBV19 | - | CASSRIGGSEQYF
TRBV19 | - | CASIAGEGSATGELFF
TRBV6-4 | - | CASRPGSGNYGYTF
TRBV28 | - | CASSLFPAYEQYF